This T cell receptor (beta chain) came from a study of OX40 agonist ivuxolimab in advanced cancers. Study-level information: Patients received the agonistic anti-OX40 (CD134) antibody ivuxolimab.

The method was immunoSEQ multiplex PCR; TCRdb's version includes in-frame clones alone and lacks a portion of them. The sample records under 80,000 clones, almost 90% being singletons. The specimen was CD4+ or CD8+ T cells sorted from blood, collected in a trial of the OX40 agonist ivuxolimab. The TCR sequence derives from an adult with an advanced solid tumor such as melanoma, head and neck, liver or kidney cancer.

DNA of the CDR3: TGTGCCAGTAATGCAGATGAACATACTGAAGCTTTCTTT. Encoded protein: CASNADEHTEAFF. This chain connects TRBV19 to TRBJ1-1; D remains unclear. V gave up 7 bases and J gave up 5 bases, with 14 bases separating them. CDR3 size: 13 residues. Germline V gene data show CDR1 as LNHDA and CDR2 as SQIVND (reference sequence).